A selection of T cell receptor beta chains follows, all from one sample in a study of T cell responses to AZD1222 COVID-19 vaccine. Assay used: immunoSEQ multiplex PCR; TCRdb lists only in-frame clones, some missing. The sample includes about 150,000 clones, 84% of them seen just once. The sample consisted of peripheral blood, taken on day 0 of AZD1222 vaccination. The receptors were gathered from an adult in good health. The CDR3 runs from the conserved cysteine through the conserved F or W. Each record gives: clone size, D gene, V gene, J gene, CDR3 protein, CDR3 DNA. The D gene is left open where the match is weak. Only part of the rows carry a size: once, few, many, or a class if the clone is expanded.

>.|.|TRBV7-8|TRBJ1-5
CASSLAAGVQPQHF
TGTGCCAGCAGCTTAGCCGCAGGGGTTCAGCCCCAGCATTTT
>.|.|TRBV7-2|TRBJ1-4
CASSPFGIVNEKLFF
TGTGCCAGCAGCCCGTTTGGTATAGTAAATGAAAAACTGTTTTTT
>.|TRBD1|TRBV5-4|TRBJ1-2
CASSLVLGRDSGYTF
TGTGCCAGCAGCTTGGTTCTTGGCAGGGACAGCGGCTACACCTTC
>.|.|TRBV19|TRBJ1-1
CASAGPSRVAFF
TGTGCCAGTGCGGGCCCCTCGAGGGTCGCTTTCTTT
>.|.|TRBV10-3|TRBJ2-7
CAISEFSYEQYF
TGTGCCATCAGTGAGTTTAGTTACGAGCAGTACTTC
>few|.|TRBV27|TRBJ2-7
CASSPKAGPPWGEQYF
TGTGCCAGCAGTCCAAAGGCAGGGCCCCCGTGGGGAGAGCAGTACTTC
>.|.|TRBV5-1|TRBJ1-3
CASSLPGAPSGNTIYF
TGCGCCAGCAGCTTACCAGGGGCCCCCTCTGGAAACACCATATATTTT
>.|.|TRBV7-9|TRBJ1-1
CASSLAGNTEAFF
TGTGCCAGCAGCTTAGCGGGGAACACTGAAGCTTTCTTT
>once|.|TRBV28|TRBJ1-1
CASSLTPGNTEAFF
TGTGCCAGCAGTTTGACTCCAGGGAATACTGAAGCTTTCTTT
>.|.|TRBV6-5|TRBJ1-2
CASSPGKGYGYTF
TGTGCCAGCAGTCCAGGGAAGGGGTATGGCTACACCTTC
>.|.|TRBV6-2/TRBV6-3|TRBJ2-7
CASSYSGTAGEQYF
TGTGCCAGCAGTTACTCGGGGACGGCGGGGGAGCAGTACTTC
>.|.|TRBV4-1|TRBJ1-5
CASSQGGEYSQPQHF
TGCGCCAGCAGCCAAGGTGGCGAGTACAGTCAGCCCCAGCATTTT
>.|.|TRBV18|TRBJ1-1
CASSPNWTPRGNTEAFF
TGTGCCAGCTCACCAAATTGGACTCCTAGGGGGAACACTGAAGCTTTCTTT
>.|.|TRBV19|TRBJ1-6
CARSAGSLSQTVNSPLHF
TGTGCCCGCTCAGCAGGCTCGCTATCCCAAACGGTTAATTCACCCCTCCACTTT
>.|.|TRBV7-2|TRBJ2-2
CASSLRGLRGGELFF
TGTGCCAGCAGCTTAAGGGGCTTGAGGGGCGGGGAGCTGTTTTTT
>few|TRBD1|TRBV18|TRBJ1-4
CASSPPGQAINEKLFF
TGTGCCAGCTCACCCCCGGGACAGGCGATTAATGAAAAACTGTTTTTT
>few|.|TRBV15|TRBJ1-2
CATSRGGREYNF
TGTGCCACCAGCAGAGGGGGCCGGGAGTACAACTTC
>.|.|TRBV5-1|TRBJ2-7
CASSLSLGGTGHEQYF
TGCGCCAGCAGCTTGTCCCTCGGGGGAACGGGCCACGAGCAGTACTTC
>.|.|TRBV5-4|TRBJ1-6
CASSLTDNSPLHF
TGTGCCAGCAGCCTTACAGATAATTCACCCCTCCACTTT
>.|.|TRBV6-1|TRBJ2-7
CASSEGGFSSYEQYF
TGTGCCAGCAGTGAAGGAGGGTTCTCGTCCTACGAGCAGTACTTC
>.|.|TRBV2|TRBJ1-1
CASRSQLNTEAFF
TGTGCCAGCAGGTCTCAATTGAACACTGAAGCTTTCTTT
>.|.|TRBV19|TRBJ1-1
CASSIAGRVNTEAFF
TGTGCCAGTAGTATAGCCGGCAGAGTCAACACTGAAGCTTTCTTT